A single sample gave rise to the 5 T cell receptor beta chains below, sequenced in a study of blood T cell repertoires in COVID-19. The method was immunoSEQ multiplex PCR; TCRdb's version includes in-frame clones alone and lacks a portion of them. The sample has around 140,000 clones, approximately 89% seen once. What was sequenced was peripheral blood. These receptors were collected from a human donor in a cohort sampled during active COVID-19.

This clone was counted at least ten times. The V gene is TRBV27, the J gene TRBJ2-7; 8 nucleotides line up with TRBD2. Germline V lookup: CDR1 MNHEY, CDR2 SMNVEV (reference sequence). This CDR3 comprises 14 residues. Trimming cost V 7 bases and J 2 bases; bases outside gene matches: 7. The CDR3 DNA reads TGTGCCAGCACTAGGAGCGGGGGAACCTACGAGCAGTACTTC. As protein: CASTRSGGTYEQYF.

The rearrangement joins TRBV4-2 to TRBJ2-7; 9 bases are a match to TRBD2. Germline V gene sequence: CDR1 LGHNA, CDR2 YNFKEQ. V dropped 4 bases and J dropped 2; count of bases not matched to a gene: 9. The CDR3 has 16 amino acids. CDR3 in amino acids: CASSPEEGGGAYEQYF. The CDR3 DNA sequence: TGTGCCAGCAGCCCGGAGGAAGGCGGGGGGGCCTACGAGCAGTACTTC.

The chain recombines TRBV7-8 with TRBJ2-2, with a weak D call TRBD2 (6 bases). The ends were cut back, 5 bases at V and 5 bases at J, with 15 bases in the middle. This CDR3 contains 15 residues. The germline CDR1 and CDR2 sequences are SGHVS and FQNEAQ. CDR3 sequence (DNA): TGTGCCAGCAGCCGAGTGGGGGGTCGGACCGGGGAGCTGTTTTTT. Protein sequence: CASSRVGGRTGELFF.

The V gene is TRBV4-2, the J gene TRBJ1-3; 7 positions match TRBD1. CDR1 LGHNA and CDR2 YNFKEQ come from the germline V gene. CDR3 size: 16 residues. V was pared by 3 bases and J by 1 base, with 6 bases of the junction left unmatched. CDR3 region: CASSQAPGGSGNTIYF. The CDR3 nucleotides are TGTGCCAGCAGCCAGGCTCCAGGGGGATCTGGAAACACCATATATTTT.

The CDR3 DNA reads as TGTGCCAGCAGCTTACCCTCGGGTCCGGGACACCCGAAGGGATACACCTTC. This gives the protein CASSLPSGPGHPKGYTF. The J gene is TRBJ1-2, the V gene TRBV5-4; a possible D gene is TRBD1 (6 bases). The V end lost 2 bases, the J end lost 11 bases, and 28 bases lay between the germline ends. The CDR3 is made up of 17 amino acids. Looked up from germline, CDR1 is SGHNT and CDR2 is YYREEE (reference sequence).